This T cell receptor beta chain emerged from a study of T cell responses to AZD1222 COVID-19 vaccine. Notes on the study in general: With two AZD1222 doses given, Spike-specific TCR breadth and depth both rose. Clonal diversity may have been underestimated in mostly white British donors.

The CDR3 is 12 amino acids. Trimming stripped 6 bases from V and 8 bases from J, with 11 bases between. From germline, CDR1 is SGHTS and CDR2 YDEGEE. A remark on this clone: Antigen specificity is unknown.

The table came from immunoSEQ multiplex PCR; TCRdb's copy has only in-frame clones and leaves some out. The sample holds approximately 80,000 clones; approximately 85% are singletons and the top ten take around 3.6%. Pooled in the analysis were second doses at about 4 or about 12 weeks. This receptor was identified in an adult who received the AZD1222 COVID-19 vaccine. The V and J genes are TRBV5-8 and TRBJ1-4, with D tentatively TRBD1 (5 bases). This specimen consisted of peripheral blood, obtained 28 days after the second AZD1222 dose. The DNA for the CDR3 is TGTGCCAGCACCCCGGGGGGGGAAAAACTGTTTTTT. The encoded protein is CASTPGGEKLFF. The whole variable domain, remainder taken from reference TRBV5-8 and TRBJ1-4, is EAGVTQSPTHLIKTRGQQATLRCSPISGHTSVYWYQQALGLGLQFLLWYDEGEERNRGNFPPRFSGRQFPNYSSELNVNALELEDSALYLCASTPGGEKLFFGSGTQLSVL.